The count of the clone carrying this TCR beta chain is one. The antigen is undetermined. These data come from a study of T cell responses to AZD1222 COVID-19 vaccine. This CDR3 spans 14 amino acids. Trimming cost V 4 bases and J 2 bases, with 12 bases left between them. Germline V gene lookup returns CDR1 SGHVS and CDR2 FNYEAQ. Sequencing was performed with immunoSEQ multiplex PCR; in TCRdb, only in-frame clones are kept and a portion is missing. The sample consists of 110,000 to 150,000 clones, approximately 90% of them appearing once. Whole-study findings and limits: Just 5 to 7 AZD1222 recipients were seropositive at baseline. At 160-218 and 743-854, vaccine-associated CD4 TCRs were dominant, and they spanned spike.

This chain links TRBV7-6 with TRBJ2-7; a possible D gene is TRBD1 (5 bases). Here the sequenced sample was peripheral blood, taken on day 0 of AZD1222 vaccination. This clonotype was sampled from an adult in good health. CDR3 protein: CASSSATGPYEQYF. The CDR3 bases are TGTGCCAGCAGCTCAGCAACAGGACCCTACGAGCAGTACTTC.